This TCR beta chain was captured in a study of T cell changes during pregnancy in multiple sclerosis. This CDR3 has 14 residues. Germline-derived CDR1 and CDR2 are SSHAT and FNYEAQ (reference sequence). The V gene lost 4 bases and the J gene lost 1 base, with 10 bases spanning the gap. Measured with immunoSEQ multiplex PCR; TCRdb has only the in-frame clones, and not every one. The table records around 92,000 clones, 80% to 95% of them present only once. This TCR was sampled from a female donor with multiple sclerosis, enrolled in a pregnancy study. The chain is built from TRBV7-7 and TRBJ2-5; D call uncertain. Sequences were derived from peripheral blood, sampled after pregnancy. The CDR3 region is CASSSSGRQETQYF. The CDR3 region has the DNA TGTGCCAGCAGCTCTTCTGGCCGCCAAGAGACCCAGTACTTC.